This T cell receptor (beta chain) was obtained from a study of CD8 T cells in ankylosing spondylitis. The germline CDR1 and CDR2 sequences are SQVTM and ANQGSEA. The CDR3 consists of 14 residues. Trimming removed 3 bases from V and 0 bases from J, with 12 bases in between. In regard to this clonotype: The antigen is undetermined.

Study-level results: Reportedly, disease-linked clones are significantly enriched in ankylosing spondylitis patients' matched synovial fluid.

TCRdb analysed the 5' RACE reads with MiXCR anew, one entry per CDR3 protein. Here the sample spans just over 350,000 distinct CDR3 sequences, approximately 20% being singletons. This rearrangement joins TRBV29-1 to TRBJ2-7, with D tentatively TRBD1 (6 bases). Sequencing was carried out using blood, either unsorted or a sorted T cell fraction (not recorded which). The source is a male donor with ankylosing spondylitis or in good health (not recorded which). The CDR3 is CSVEVGTNSYEQYF. Written as DNA, the CDR3 is TGCAGCGTTGAGGTCGGGACAAACTCCTACGAGCAGTACTTC.